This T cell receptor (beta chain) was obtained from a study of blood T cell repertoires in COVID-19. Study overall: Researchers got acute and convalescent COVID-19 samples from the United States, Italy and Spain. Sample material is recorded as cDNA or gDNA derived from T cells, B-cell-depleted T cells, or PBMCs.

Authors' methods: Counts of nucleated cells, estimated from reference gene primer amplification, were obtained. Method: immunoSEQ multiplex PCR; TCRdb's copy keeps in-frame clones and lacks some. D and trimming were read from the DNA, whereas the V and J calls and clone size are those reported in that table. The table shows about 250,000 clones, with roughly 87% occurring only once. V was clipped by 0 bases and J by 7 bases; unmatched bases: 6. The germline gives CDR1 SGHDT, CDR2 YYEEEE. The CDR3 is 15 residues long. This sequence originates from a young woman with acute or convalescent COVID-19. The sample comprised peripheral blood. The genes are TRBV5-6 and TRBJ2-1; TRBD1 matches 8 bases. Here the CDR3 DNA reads TGTGCCAGCAGCTTGGTTAGGACAGGGTGGAATGAGCAGTTCTTC. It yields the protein CASSLVRTGWNEQFF. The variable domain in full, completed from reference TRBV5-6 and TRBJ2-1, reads DAGVTQSPTHLIKTRGQQVTLRCSPKSGHDTVSWYQQALGQGPQFIFQYYEEEERQRGNFPDRFSGHQFPNYSSELNVNALLLGDSALYLCASSLVRTGWNEQFFGPGTRLTVL.